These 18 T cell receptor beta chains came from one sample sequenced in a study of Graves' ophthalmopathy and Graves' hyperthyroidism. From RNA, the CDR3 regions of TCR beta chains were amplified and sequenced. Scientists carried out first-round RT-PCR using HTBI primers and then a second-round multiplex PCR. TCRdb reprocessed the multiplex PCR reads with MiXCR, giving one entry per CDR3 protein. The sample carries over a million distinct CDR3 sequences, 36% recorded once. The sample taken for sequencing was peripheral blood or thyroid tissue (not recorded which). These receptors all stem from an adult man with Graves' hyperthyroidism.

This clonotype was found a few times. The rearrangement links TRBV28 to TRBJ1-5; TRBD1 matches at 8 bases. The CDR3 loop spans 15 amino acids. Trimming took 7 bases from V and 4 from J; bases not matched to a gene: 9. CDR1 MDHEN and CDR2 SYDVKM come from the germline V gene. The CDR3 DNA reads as TGTGCCAGCACCCAGAGACAGGGGATGAATCAGCCCCAGCATTTT. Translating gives CASTQRQGMNQPQHF.

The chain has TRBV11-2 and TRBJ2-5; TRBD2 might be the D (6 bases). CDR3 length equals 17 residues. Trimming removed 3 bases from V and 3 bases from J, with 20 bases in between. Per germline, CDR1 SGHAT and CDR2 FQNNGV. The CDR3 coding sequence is TGTGCCAGCAGCTTGTCTAGCACCTACGGAGGGGAAGAGACCCAGTACTTC. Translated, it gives CASSLSSTYGGEETQYF.

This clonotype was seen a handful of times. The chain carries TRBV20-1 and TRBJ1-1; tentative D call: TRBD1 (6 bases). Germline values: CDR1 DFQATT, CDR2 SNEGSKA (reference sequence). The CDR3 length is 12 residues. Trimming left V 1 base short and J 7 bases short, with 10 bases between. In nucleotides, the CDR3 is TGCAGTGCTAGAGGGACAGTCTATGAAGCTTTCTTT. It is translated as CSARGTVYEAFF.

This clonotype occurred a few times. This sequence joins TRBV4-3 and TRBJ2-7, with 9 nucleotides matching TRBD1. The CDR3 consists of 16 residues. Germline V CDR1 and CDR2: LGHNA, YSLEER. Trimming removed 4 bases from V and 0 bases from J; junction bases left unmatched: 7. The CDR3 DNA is TGCGCCAGCAGCCCACAAGGGACAGGGCTCTCCTACGAGCAGTACTTC. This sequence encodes CASSPQGTGLSYEQYF.

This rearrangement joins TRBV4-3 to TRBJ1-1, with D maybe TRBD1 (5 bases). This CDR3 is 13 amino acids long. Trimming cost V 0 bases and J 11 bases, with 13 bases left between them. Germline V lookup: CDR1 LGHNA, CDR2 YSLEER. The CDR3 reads CASSQELGVQAFF. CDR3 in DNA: TGCGCCAGCAGCCAAGAGTTGGGGGTCCAGGCTTTCTTT.

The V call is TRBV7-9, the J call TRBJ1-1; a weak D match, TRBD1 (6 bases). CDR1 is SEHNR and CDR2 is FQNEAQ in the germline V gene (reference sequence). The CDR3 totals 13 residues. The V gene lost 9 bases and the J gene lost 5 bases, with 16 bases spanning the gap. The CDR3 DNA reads TGTGCCAGTAGTATCGGGGGGCGAACTGAAGCTTTCTTT. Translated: CASSIGGRTEAFF.

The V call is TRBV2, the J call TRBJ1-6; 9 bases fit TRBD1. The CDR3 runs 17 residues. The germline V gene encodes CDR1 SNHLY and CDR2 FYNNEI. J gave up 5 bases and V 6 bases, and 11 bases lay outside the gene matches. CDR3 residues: CASSFPARTGDNSPLHF. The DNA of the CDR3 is TGTGCCAGCAGCTTCCCTGCTCGGACAGGGGATAATTCACCCCTCCACTTT.

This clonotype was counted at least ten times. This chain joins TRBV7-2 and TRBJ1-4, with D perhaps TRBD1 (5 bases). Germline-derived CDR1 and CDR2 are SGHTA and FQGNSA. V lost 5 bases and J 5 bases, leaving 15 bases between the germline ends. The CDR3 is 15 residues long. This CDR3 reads CASSPQAGLNEKLFF. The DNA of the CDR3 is TGTGCCAGCAGCCCCCAAGCGGGACTAAATGAAAAACTGTTTTTT.

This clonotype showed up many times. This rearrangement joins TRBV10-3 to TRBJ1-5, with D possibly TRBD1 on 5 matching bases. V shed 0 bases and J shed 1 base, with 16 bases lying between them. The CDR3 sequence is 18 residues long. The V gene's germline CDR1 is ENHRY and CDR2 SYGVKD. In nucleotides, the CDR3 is TGTGCCATCAGTGAGTCCATGGGGCAGGGCGGCAGCAATCAGCCCCAGCATTTT. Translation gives CAISESMGQGGSNQPQHF.

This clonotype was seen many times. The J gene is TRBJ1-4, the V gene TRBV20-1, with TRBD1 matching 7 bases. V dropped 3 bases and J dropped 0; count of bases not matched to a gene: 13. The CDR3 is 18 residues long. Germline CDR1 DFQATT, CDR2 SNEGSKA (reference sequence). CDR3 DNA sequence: TGCAGTGCTAGGGGCGACAGGGCGACAGAGGCAACTAATGAAAAACTGTTTTTT. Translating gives CSARGDRATEATNEKLFF.

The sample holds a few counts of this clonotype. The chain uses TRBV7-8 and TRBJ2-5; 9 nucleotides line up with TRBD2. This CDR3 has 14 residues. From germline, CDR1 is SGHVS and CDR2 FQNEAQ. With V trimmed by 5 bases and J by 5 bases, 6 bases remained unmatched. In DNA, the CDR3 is TGTGCCAGCAGCCGCGGGGGGGGCAAGGAGACCCAGTACTTC. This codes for CASSRGGGKETQYF.

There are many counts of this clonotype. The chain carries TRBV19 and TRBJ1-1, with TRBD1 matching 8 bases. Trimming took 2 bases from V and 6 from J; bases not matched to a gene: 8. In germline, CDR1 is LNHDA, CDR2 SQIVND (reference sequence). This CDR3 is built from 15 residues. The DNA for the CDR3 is TGTGCCAGTAGTATATTCGGGGGCAGGGGGCCTGAAGCTTTCTTT. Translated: CASSIFGGRGPEAFF.

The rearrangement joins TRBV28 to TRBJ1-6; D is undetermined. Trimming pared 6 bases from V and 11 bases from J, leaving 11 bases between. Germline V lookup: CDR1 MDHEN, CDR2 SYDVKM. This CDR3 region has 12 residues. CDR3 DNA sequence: TGTGCCAGCAGCTCACGCTTAACACCCCTCCACTTT. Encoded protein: CASSSRLTPLHF.

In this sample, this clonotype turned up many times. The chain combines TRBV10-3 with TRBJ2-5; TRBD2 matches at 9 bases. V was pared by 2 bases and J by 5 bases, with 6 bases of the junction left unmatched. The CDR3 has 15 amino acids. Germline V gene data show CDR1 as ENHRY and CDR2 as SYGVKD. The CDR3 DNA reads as TGTGCCATCAGTGAGACGGGACTAGCAACGGAGACCCAGTACTTC. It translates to CAISETGLATETQYF.

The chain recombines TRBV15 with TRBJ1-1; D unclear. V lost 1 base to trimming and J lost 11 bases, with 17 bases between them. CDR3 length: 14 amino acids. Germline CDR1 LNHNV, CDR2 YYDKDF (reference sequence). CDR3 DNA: TGTGCCACCAGCAGAGGTGGAGATGAAGGTATGGCTTTCTTT. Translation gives CATSRGGDEGMAFF.

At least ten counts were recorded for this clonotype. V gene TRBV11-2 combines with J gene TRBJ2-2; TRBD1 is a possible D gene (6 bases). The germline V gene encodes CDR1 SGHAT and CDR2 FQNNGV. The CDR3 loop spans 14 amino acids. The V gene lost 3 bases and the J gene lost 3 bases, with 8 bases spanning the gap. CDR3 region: CASSFGQYTGELFF. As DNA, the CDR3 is TGTGCCAGCAGCTTCGGACAGTACACCGGGGAGCTGTTTTTT.

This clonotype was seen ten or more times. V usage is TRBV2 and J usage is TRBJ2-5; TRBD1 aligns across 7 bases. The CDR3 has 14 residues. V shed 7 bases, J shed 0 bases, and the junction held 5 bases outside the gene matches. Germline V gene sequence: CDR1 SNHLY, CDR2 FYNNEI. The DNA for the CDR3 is TGTGCCAGCAAAAAGGGACAGTACCAAGAGACCCAGTACTTC. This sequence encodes CASKKGQYQETQYF.

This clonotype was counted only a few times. CDR3: CSARRQGSNLHF. For the CDR3, the DNA is TGCAGTGCTAGACGACAGGGGTCGAACCTCCACTTT. The chain combines TRBV20-1 with TRBJ1-6, with 8 bases identical to TRBD1. The CDR3 sequence is 12 residues long. Germline V gene sequence: CDR1 DFQATT, CDR2 SNEGSKA (reference sequence). V shed 2 bases and J 15 bases; nucleotides not matched to a gene: 6.